These 21 T cell receptor beta chains originate from one sample sequenced in a study of blood T cell repertoires in COVID-19. Some clones are missing from TCRdb's copy, which holds only in-frame ones; the method was immunoSEQ multiplex PCR. Among around 300,000 clones listed, approximately 83% were seen once. The specimen sequenced was peripheral blood. These TCRs come from a human donor in a cohort sampled during active COVID-19.

V and J are TRBV7-2 and TRBJ1-2; TRBD1 agrees at 7 bases. The germline CDR1 and CDR2 sequences are SGHTA and FQGNSA. CDR3 length: 14 residues. The V and J ends lost 4 bases and 8 bases, in that order; junction bases with no gene match: 10. The CDR3 nucleotides are TGTGCCAGCAGCTGGGGACAGACCTCTAGGGGCTACACCTTC. This encodes CASSWGQTSRGYTF.

The rearrangement uses TRBV24-1 and TRBJ2-1, with D perhaps TRBD1 (7 bases). Germline V lookup: CDR1 KGHDR, CDR2 SFDVKD. This CDR3 is built from 13 residues. Between the trimmed V and J ends, which lost 10 bases and 9 bases, there was a span of 18 bases. The CDR3 protein is CATRDRGWGEQFF. DNA of the CDR3: TGTGCCACGCGGGACAGAGGATGGGGTGAGCAGTTCTTC.

The rearrangement links TRBV6-2 or TRBV6-3 to TRBJ2-1; TRBD1 agrees at 8 bases. CDR1 and CDR2 from the germline V gene are MNHEY and SVGEGT. The J segment lost 5 bases and the V segment lost 6 bases, leaving 9 bases of the junction unmatched. The CDR3 runs to 15 residues. The chain's CDR3 is CASSTTGTGHNEQFF. CDR3 bases: TGTGCCAGCAGCACTACTGGGACAGGACACAATGAGCAGTTCTTC.

The chain couples TRBV29-1 to TRBJ2-1, with a weak D call TRBD2 (6 bases). The germline V and J ends were trimmed by 2 bases and 6 bases, with 14 bases remaining between them. The CDR3 totals 14 residues. Germline V CDR1 and CDR2: SQVTM, ANQGSEA. In DNA form, the CDR3 reads TGCAGCGTTGAACAGGGAGGATATGGCAATGAGCAGTTCTTC. Protein sequence: CSVEQGGYGNEQFF.

This clone was recorded only once. One end of the junction does not line up with germline, which may come from a read error. V is TRBV29-1 and J is TRBJ1-2; 7 nucleotides match TRBD1. This CDR3 is 13 amino acids long. The germline gives CDR1 SQVTM, CDR2 ANQGSEA. CDR3 DNA: TGCAGCGTCGAAGGGACAGTCATTAATGGCTACACCTTC. Amino acids: CSVEGTVINGYTF.

The gene calls are TRBV4-2 and TRBJ2-3; TRBD2 aligns across 13 bases. This CDR3 region has 18 residues. Trimming cost V 3 bases and J 4 bases; bases outside gene matches: 10. Germline CDR1 and CDR2: LGHNA and YNFKEQ. The CDR3 DNA sequence: TGTGCCAGCAGCCAGGGGACTAGCGGGAAGGATGACTCAGATACGCAGTATTTT. It translates to CASSQGTSGKDDSDTQYF.

The V call is TRBV7-8, the J call TRBJ2-2, with 8 bases fitting TRBD1. V trimming: 4 bases; J trimming: 4 bases; junction bases outside the gene matches: 5. Germline V gene data show CDR1 as SGHVS and CDR2 as FQNEAQ. The CDR3 has 15 residues. The CDR3 protein is CASSSRQGSTGELFF. The CDR3 bases are TGTGCCAGCAGCTCTCGACAGGGGAGCACCGGGGAGCTGTTTTTT.

V and J are TRBV6-2 or TRBV6-3 and TRBJ2-5; no reliable D call. V was cut by 3 bases and J by 2 bases, with 10 bases left in between. The germline V gene has CDR1 MNHEY and CDR2 SVGEGT. The CDR3 totals 14 residues. CDR3 protein: CASSYAGFQETQYF. The CDR3, as DNA: TGTGCCAGCAGTTATGCCGGGTTTCAAGAGACCCAGTACTTC.

V and J are TRBV6-5 and TRBJ2-7, with 10 bases identical to TRBD1. Germline CDR1 is MNHEY and CDR2 is SVGAGI. There are 15 residues in the CDR3. V shed 7 bases, J shed 3 bases, and the junction held 9 bases outside the gene matches. CDR3 DNA sequence: TGTGCCAGCACCCTAACGACAGGGGGCGGCTACGAGCAGTACTTC. Translated, it gives CASTLTTGGGYEQYF.

The chain combines TRBV7-2 with TRBJ1-1; 9 bases align to TRBD1. The CDR3 length is 16 residues. V was clipped by 1 base and J by 4 bases; unmatched bases: 7. Germline V CDR1 and CDR2: SGHTA, FQGNSA. The CDR3 bases are TGTGCCAGCAGCTTAGGGGGGGGACAGGGCATCACTGAAGCTTTCTTT. Its translation: CASSLGGGQGITEAFF.

J is TRBJ2-3 and V is TRBV29-1; 12 bases fit TRBD2. V shed 8 bases, J shed 4 bases, and the junction held 7 bases outside the gene matches. The CDR3 is made up of 14 amino acids. The germline V gene has CDR1 SQVTM and CDR2 ANQGSEA. The CDR3 sequence: CSIGRTSGADTQYF. In DNA, the CDR3 is TGCAGCATCGGGAGGACTAGCGGGGCAGATACGCAGTATTTT.

In its sample, this clone was seen once. The V and J genes are TRBV13 and TRBJ2-7; the match to TRBD2 covers 12 bases. Germline V lookup: CDR1 PRHDT, CDR2 FYEKMQ (reference sequence). J was trimmed by 6 bases and V by 5 bases; bases with no gene match: 17. CDR3 size: 18 residues. CDR3 sequence: CASSRRDRATSGSLEQYF. The CDR3 bases are TGTGCCAGCAGCCGCCGGGACAGGGCGACTAGCGGGAGCCTCGAGCAGTACTTC.

A word on this clone: Other DNA sequences in this sample translate to the same CDR3. The chain is built from TRBV6-2 or TRBV6-3 and TRBJ2-7; D is ambiguous. Germline lookup yields CDR1 MNHEY and CDR2 SVGEGT. Trimming removed 5 bases from V and 3 bases from J, with 5 bases in between. The CDR3 is made up of 11 amino acids. CDR3 loop: CASSRSYEQYF. As DNA, the CDR3 is TGTGCCAGCAGTCGGAGCTACGAGCAGTACTTC.

The genes are TRBV20-1 and TRBJ1-4, with 8 bases identical to TRBD1. V lost 3 bases to trimming and J lost 5 bases; unmatched junction nucleotides: 8. In germline, CDR1 is DFQATT, CDR2 SNEGSKA (reference sequence). This CDR3 region has 15 residues. CDR3 sequence reads: CSASQSGTGNEKLFF. The CDR3 DNA follows: TGCAGTGCTAGTCAATCCGGGACAGGCAATGAAAAACTGTTTTTT.

The chain recombines TRBV2 with TRBJ2-2; D possibly corresponds to TRBD2 (6 bases). CDR1 and CDR2 (germline): SNHLY, FYNNEI. The V and J ends lost 8 bases and 0 bases respectively, with 16 bases between them. This CDR3 spans 16 amino acids. The chain's CDR3 is CASEGNRGSNTGELFF. In nucleotides, the CDR3 is TGTGCCAGCGAAGGGAATCGGGGGTCGAACACCGGGGAGCTGTTTTTT.

Here the CDR3 reads CASSGYRTGGTEAFF. The CDR3 nucleotides are TGTGCCAGCAGTGGGTACAGGACGGGAGGGACTGAAGCTTTCTTT. The J gene is TRBJ1-1, the V gene TRBV2; weak D call: TRBD1 (5 bases). Germline CDR1 reads SNHLY; CDR2 reads FYNNEI. This CDR3 is 15 amino acids long. Trimming removed 4 bases at V and 5 bases at J, with 17 bases between.

This clone showed up just once. The chain links TRBV5-4 to TRBJ2-1; 8 bases are shared with TRBD2. Unmatched junction bases numbered 11, after V lost 5 bases and J lost 10 bases. Germline assignment: CDR1 SGHNT and CDR2 YYREEE (reference sequence). This CDR3 is built from 14 residues. Here the CDR3 reads CASRTPGLGFEQFF. Here the CDR3 DNA reads TGTGCCAGCAGAACACCGGGACTAGGCTTCGAGCAGTTCTTC.

The rearrangement uses TRBV19 and TRBJ1-1; D might be TRBD1 (6 bases). This CDR3 region has 14 residues. The germline V gene has CDR1 LNHDA and CDR2 SQIVND (reference sequence). V dropped 7 bases and J dropped 3 bases, with 15 bases sitting between them. The CDR3 region has the DNA TGTGCCAGTACCCCCGCAGGGGATTACACTGAAGCTTTCTTT. Protein product: CASTPAGDYTEAFF.

This clone was found once. The V and J genes are TRBV5-8 and TRBJ2-5; 7 bases match TRBD1. Germline V gives CDR1 SGHTS, CDR2 YDEGEE. With 0 bases clipped from V and 3 bases from J, the junction kept 5 bases outside the gene matches. The CDR3 covers 15 residues. For the CDR3, the DNA is TGTGCCAGCAGCTTGGGAAATGACAGGGAAGAGACCCAGTACTTC. Amino acids: CASSLGNDREETQYF. Full variable domain (remainder filled in from reference TRBV5-8 and TRBJ2-5): EAGVTQSPTHLIKTRGQQATLRCSPISGHTSVYWYQQALGLGLQFLLWYDEGEERNRGNFPPRFSGRQFPNYSSELNVNALELEDSALYLCASSLGNDREETQYFGPGTRLLVL.

This CDR3 reads CASSLLGMLNEKLFF. In nucleotides, the CDR3 is TGCGCCAGCAGCCTTCTAGGTATGCTTAATGAAAAACTGTTTTTT. This chain uses TRBV4-1 with TRBJ1-4; D gene uncertain. The germline V gene encodes CDR1 MGHRA and CDR2 YSYEKL. This CDR3 has 15 residues. V was pared by 4 bases and J by 4 bases, with 13 bases between.

V gene TRBV6-5 combines with J gene TRBJ1-5; D is possibly TRBD1 (5 bases). This CDR3 is built from 13 residues. Per germline, CDR1 MNHEY and CDR2 SVGAGI. V dropped 2 bases and J dropped 9 bases, with 11 bases sitting between them. CDR3 in DNA: TGTGCCAGCAGTTACGGGGGGTTAGGGCCCCAGCATTTT. It translates to CASSYGGLGPQHF.